Reported below is one T cell receptor beta chain. No cognate antigen has been identified for it. The record has no base qualities; no much larger clone is one base away. The sample originates from a study of T cells in Graves' hyperthyroidism and ophthalmopathy (dated by TCRdb to the late 2010s). In terms of the full investigation: Peripheral blood was sampled at the time of initial diagnosis, prior to any treatment. A discovery cohort of about 96 patients, roughly 40 with Graves' ophthalmopathy and more than 55 with stable Graves' hyperthyroidism, was used to find distinguishing TCR V-J signatures. Prospective prediction of ophthalmopathy was tested in an independent validation cohort consisting of some 19 hyperthyroidism patients and around 16 patients who later progressed to ophthalmopathy. The 95 to 100 discovery patients were divided at random into training and test sets in a 7:3 ratio. The study also compared thyroid tissue and blood T-cell repertoires from several Graves' hyperthyroidism patients. Following sampling, methimazole starting at 30 mg daily was given to hyperthyroidism patients, and high-dose intravenous methylprednisolone was given to ophthalmopathy patients. According to the paper, TCR Vbeta CDR3 sequencing was carried out on 135 peripheral blood samples, which came from more than 40 ophthalmopathy, under 85 hyperthyroidism and about 17 progressor patients. Results and caveats for the whole study, not just this receptor: Most expanded thyroid clonotypes (frequency above 0.001) were also found in blood, which suggests that blood repertoires may mirror thyroid immune responses. Ophthalmopathy was separated from stable hyperthyroidism by a 13 V-J signature model, with approximately 90% sensitivity and about 84% specificity obtained in cross-validation and 80%/75% obtained in testing. Sample size was not statistically predetermined, and investigators were not blinded to group allocation. In validation, the model predicted progression to ophthalmopathy a median of roughly six months before onset, with roughly 68% sensitivity and about 75% specificity.

Amplification of TCR beta CDR3 regions was carried out from RNA transcripts. For the first round of RT-PCR on the TCR CDR3, the HTBI primer set was used together with the Qiagen OneStep RT-PCR kit. Libraries were constructed in a second round of multiplex PCR, after which size selection and purification were performed. Sequencing of the libraries was done on an Illumina HiSeq2000 using paired-end 100 bp reads. On the authors' methods: SOAPnuke was used to process the raw data, throwing out any read that contained adapters or uncalled bases, had a mean Phred below 15, or lacked an exact constant-primer or identifier match. COPE v1.2.5 was used to merge the high-quality paired reads, and each unique nucleotide sequence was defined as a clonotype. Clonotypes were aligned to IMGT TRBV, TRBD and TRBJ reference segments using MiTCR v1.1. The analysis included only V-J combinations with a frequency above 0.0001, which together covered approximately 99% of the repertoires. A TCS score was defined as the ratio between F50 (clonal expansion) and ExV (chaos), using BLOSUM62-based TCRdist between CDR3 peptides within each V-J. Welch's t-statistics and random forest reduced around 550 V-J features to roughly 13, which were used in a naive Bayes classifier (R e1071). TCRdb trimmed public reads at Q25 via fastp, called clones via MiXCR and kept in-frame beta chains. Records with the same CDR3 protein are collapsed into one entry carrying the most frequent genes and DNA. The V and J calls shown here were made by TCRdb, not taken from the authors' results. For this sample there are some 340,000 distinct CDR3 sequences; roughly an eighth appear just once. The ten most abundant clones make up almost 35% of the sample.

The CDR1 and CDR2 encoded by the germline V gene (reference sequence) are DFQATT and SNEGSKA. The junction carries 12 bases between V and J, which are trimmed by 3 bases and 6 bases respectively. The CDR3 measures 14 amino acids from cysteine to phenylalanine. Just the 42-base CDR3 DNA is kept, in frame starting at base 1. Moderately to severely active disease, a Clinical Activity Score of at least 3, a NOSPECS grade of at least 4, and a duration under 3 months were present in ophthalmopathy patients. Patients with uncontrolled infections, other autoimmune diseases, pregnancy or lactation were excluded. Diagnoses were established on the basis of clinical symptoms, serum thyroxine and TRAb, thyroid ultrasound, and orbital computed tomography. PBMCs were isolated from around 10 ml of fresh peripheral blood by Ficoll-Paque density gradient centrifugation. Total RNA was extracted with Trizol reagent, and quality was checked on an Agilent 2100 Bioanalyzer.

The sequence came from a middle-aged woman with Graves' ophthalmopathy. In this chain, TRBV20-1 is recombined with TRBJ1-6; the D gene is unclear. Sequencing was carried out using blood. The CDR3: CSARWGIPNSPLHF. The DNA sequence is given as TGCAGTGCTAGGTGGGGAATCCCTAATTCACCCCTCCACTTT.